The TCR beta chain described here comes from a study of CD8+CD57+ T cells in acquired aplastic anemia. For the study at large: Average DNA yield from sorted CD4+ and CD8+ cells was roughly 3.1 ug.

Germline lookup yields CDR1 MRHNA and CDR2 SNTAGT. CDR3 length: 14 residues. V was cut by 4 bases and J by 2 bases, with 10 bases left in between. TCR beta VDJ combinations and CDR3 sequences were profiled from genomic DNA. One entry per CDR3 protein results from TCRdb running MiXCR on the reads. Of 450,000 to 600,000 distinct CDR3 sequences in the sample, around 30% were seen once. Points on this clonotype: The antigen remains unidentified.

Patients chosen for sequencing had shown CD8+CD57+ cell expansion by flow cytometry. All participating patients were living with severe acquired aplastic anemia. Whole-study findings and limits: Twenty-nine was the count of CD8+ CDR3 sequences that patients shared with controls. Patients and controls had CD8+ Simpson's diversity values that were not significantly distinct.

This clonotype was obtained from a human donor with aplastic anemia. This sequence joins TRBV6-4 and TRBJ2-3; either TRBD1 or TRBD2 may fit D (5 bases each). The specimen was sorted CD4+, CD8+, or CD8+CD57+ T cells (not recorded which) from PBMCs. Here the CDR3 DNA reads TGTGCCAGCAGTGTTGGGGGATACACAGATACGCAGTATTTT. Protein: CASSVGGYTDTQYF.